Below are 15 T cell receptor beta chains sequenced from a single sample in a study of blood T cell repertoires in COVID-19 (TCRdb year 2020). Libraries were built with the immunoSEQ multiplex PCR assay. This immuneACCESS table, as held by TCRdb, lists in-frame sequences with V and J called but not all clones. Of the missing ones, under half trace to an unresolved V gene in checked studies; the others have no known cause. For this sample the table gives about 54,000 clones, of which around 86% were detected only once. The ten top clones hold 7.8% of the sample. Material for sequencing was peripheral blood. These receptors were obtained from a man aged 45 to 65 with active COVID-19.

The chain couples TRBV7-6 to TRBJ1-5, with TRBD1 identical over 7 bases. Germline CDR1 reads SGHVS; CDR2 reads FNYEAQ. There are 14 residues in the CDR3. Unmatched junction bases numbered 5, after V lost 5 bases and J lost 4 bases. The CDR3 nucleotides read TGTGCCAGCAGCCCCCAGACAGGGAATCAGCCCCAGCATTTT. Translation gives CASSPQTGNQPQHF. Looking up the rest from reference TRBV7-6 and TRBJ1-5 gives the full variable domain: GAGVSQSPRYKVTKRGQDVALRCDPISGHVSLYWYRQALGQGPEFLTYFNYEAQQDKSGLPNDRFSAERPEGSISTLTIQRTEQRDSAMYRCASSPQTGNQPQHFGDGTRLSIL.

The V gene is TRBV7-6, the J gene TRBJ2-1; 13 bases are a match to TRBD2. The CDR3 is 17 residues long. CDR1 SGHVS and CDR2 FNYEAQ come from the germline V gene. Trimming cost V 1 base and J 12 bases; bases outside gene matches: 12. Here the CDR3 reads CASSLVSVLAGGSGQFF. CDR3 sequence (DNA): TGTGCCAGCAGCTTAGTATCCGTACTAGCGGGAGGGTCAGGGCAGTTCTTC.

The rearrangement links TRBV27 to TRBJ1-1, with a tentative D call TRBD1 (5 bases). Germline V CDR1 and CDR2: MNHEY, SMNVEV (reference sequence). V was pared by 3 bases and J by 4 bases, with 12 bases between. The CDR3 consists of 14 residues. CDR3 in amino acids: CASSFGGMGTEAFF. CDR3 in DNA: TGTGCCAGCAGTTTCGGGGGTATGGGCACTGAAGCTTTCTTT.

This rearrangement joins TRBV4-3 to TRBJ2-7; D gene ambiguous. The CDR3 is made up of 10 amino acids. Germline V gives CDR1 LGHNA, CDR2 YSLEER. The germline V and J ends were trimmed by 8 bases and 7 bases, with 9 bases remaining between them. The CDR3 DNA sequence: TGCGCCAGCCGCGGTGGGGAGCAGTACTTC. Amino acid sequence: CASRGGEQYF.

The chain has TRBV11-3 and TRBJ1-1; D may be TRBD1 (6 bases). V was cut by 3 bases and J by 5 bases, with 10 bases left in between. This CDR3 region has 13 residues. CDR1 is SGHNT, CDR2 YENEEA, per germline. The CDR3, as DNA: TGTGCCAGCAGCTTGTCAGGGGTTACTGAAGCTTTCTTT. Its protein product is CASSLSGVTEAFF.

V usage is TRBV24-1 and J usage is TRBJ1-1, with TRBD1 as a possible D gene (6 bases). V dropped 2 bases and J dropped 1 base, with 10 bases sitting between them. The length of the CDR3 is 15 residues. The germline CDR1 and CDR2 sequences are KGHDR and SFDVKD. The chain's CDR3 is CATSDSRGGNTEAFF. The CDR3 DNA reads TGTGCCACCAGTGATTCCAGGGGTGGGAACACTGAAGCTTTCTTT.

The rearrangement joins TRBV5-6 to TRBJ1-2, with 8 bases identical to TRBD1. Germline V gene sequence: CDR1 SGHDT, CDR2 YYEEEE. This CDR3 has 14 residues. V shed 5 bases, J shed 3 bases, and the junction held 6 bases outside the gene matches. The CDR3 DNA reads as TGTGCCAGCAGTTATGGACAGGGAGACTATGGCTACACCTTC. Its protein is CASSYGQGDYGYTF.

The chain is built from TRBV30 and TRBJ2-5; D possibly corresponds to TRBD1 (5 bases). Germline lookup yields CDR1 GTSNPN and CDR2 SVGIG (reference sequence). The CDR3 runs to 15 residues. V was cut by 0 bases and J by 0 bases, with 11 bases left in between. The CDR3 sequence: CAWSVQASYQETQYF. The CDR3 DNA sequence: TGTGCCTGGAGTGTACAGGCGTCGTACCAAGAGACCCAGTACTTC.

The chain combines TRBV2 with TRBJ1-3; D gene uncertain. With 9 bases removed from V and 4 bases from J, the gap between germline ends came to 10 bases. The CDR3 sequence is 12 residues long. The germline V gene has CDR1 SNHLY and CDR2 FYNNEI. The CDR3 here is CASSGSGNTIYF. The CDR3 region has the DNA TGTGCCAGTAGCGGATCGGGAAACACCATATATTTT.

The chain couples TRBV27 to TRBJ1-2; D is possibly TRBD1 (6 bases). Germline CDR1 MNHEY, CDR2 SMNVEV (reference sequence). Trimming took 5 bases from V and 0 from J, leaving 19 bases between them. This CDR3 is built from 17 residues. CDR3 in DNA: TGTGCCAGCAGTCTAGGGGGTCAGGAGGACCCTAACTATGGCTACACCTTC. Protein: CASSLGGQEDPNYGYTF.

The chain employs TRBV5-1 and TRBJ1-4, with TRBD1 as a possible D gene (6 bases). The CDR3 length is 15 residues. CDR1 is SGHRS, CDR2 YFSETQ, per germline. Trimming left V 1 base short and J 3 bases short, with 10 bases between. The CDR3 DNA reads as TGCGCCAGCAGCTTGATCCCAGGGGCTAATGAAAAACTGTTTTTT. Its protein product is CASSLIPGANEKLFF.

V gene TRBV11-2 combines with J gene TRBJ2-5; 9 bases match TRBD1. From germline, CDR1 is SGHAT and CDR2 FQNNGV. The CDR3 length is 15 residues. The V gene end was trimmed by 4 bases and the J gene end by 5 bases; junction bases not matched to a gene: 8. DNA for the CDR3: TGTGCCAGCAGCTCGCGGACCGGGACAGGGGAGACCCAGTACTTC. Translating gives CASSSRTGTGETQYF.

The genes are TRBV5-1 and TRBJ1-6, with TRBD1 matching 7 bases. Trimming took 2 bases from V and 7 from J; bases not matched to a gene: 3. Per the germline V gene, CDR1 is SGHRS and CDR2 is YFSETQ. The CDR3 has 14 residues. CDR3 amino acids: CASSFTGENSPLHF. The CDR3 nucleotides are TGCGCCAGCAGCTTCACAGGGGAGAATTCACCCCTCCACTTT.

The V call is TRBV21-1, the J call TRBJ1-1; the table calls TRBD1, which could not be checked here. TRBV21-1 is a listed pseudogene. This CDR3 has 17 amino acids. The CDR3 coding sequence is TGTGCCAGCAGCACTATGGACAGGGGGGCTCCGAACACTGAAGCTTTCTTT. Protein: CASSTMDRGAPNTEAFF.

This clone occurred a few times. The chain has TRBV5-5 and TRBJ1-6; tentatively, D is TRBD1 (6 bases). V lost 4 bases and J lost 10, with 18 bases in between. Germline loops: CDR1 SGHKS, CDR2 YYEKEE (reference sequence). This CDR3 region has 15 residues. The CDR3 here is CASSLGHRIESPLHF. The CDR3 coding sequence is TGTGCCAGCAGCCTGGGACACCGGATAGAGTCACCCCTCCACTTT.